The 22 T cell receptor beta chains given below trace back to one sample, sequenced in a study of blood T cell repertoires in COVID-19. Sequencing was performed with immunoSEQ multiplex PCR; in TCRdb, only in-frame clones are kept and a portion is missing. In the table there are about 57,000 clones, about 90% of which are singletons. Sequencing used peripheral blood. These receptors came from a man in his 60s with acute or convalescent COVID-19.

This chain uses TRBV30 with TRBJ1-1; D is undetermined. The CDR3 sequence is 13 residues long. CDR1 is GTSNPN, CDR2 SVGIG, per germline (reference sequence). V was cut by 8 bases and J by 1 base, with 14 bases left in between. The CDR3 is CARTTEGNTEAFF. CDR3 sequence (DNA): TGTGCCCGAACAACCGAGGGGAACACTGAAGCTTTCTTT.

This rearrangement joins TRBV27 to TRBJ1-2; tentatively, D is TRBD1 (6 bases). This CDR3 region has 13 residues. With 6 bases removed from V and 3 bases from J, the gap between germline ends came to 11 bases. CDR1 is MNHEY and CDR2 is SMNVEV in the germline V gene (reference sequence). CDR3 sequence (DNA): TGTGCCAGCAGCCCCGGACAGCACTATGGCTACACCTTC. Protein: CASSPGQHYGYTF.

CDR3 loop: CASSLATGREKLFF. The CDR3 DNA reads as TGCGCCAGCAGCTTGGCGACAGGGCGGGAAAAACTGTTTTTT. The chain recombines TRBV5-1 with TRBJ1-4; 7 positions match TRBD1. The CDR3 extends over 14 amino acids. Germline V gene sequence: CDR1 SGHRS, CDR2 YFSETQ. Trimming cost V 0 bases and J 8 bases; bases outside gene matches: 4. The full variable domain, rest sourced from reference TRBV5-1 and TRBJ1-4, is KAGVTQTPRYLIKTRGQQVTLSCSPISGHRSVSWYQQTPGQGLQFLFEYFSETQRNKGNFPGRFSGRQFSNSRSEMNVSTLELGDSALYLCASSLATGREKLFFGSGTQLSVL.

The chain employs TRBV5-6 and TRBJ1-1; D uncertain. Germline V CDR1 and CDR2: SGHDT, YYEEEE. The CDR3 covers 14 residues. V shed 3 bases and J shed 2 bases, with 11 bases lying between them. CDR3 residues: CASSSPVFNTEAFF. CDR3 sequence (DNA): TGTGCCAGCAGCTCCCCCGTATTCAACACTGAAGCTTTCTTT.

The rearrangement links TRBV5-1 to TRBJ2-7; 9 nucleotides align to TRBD2. Germline V gene sequence: CDR1 SGHRS, CDR2 YFSETQ. The V segment lost 2 bases and the J segment 2 bases; nucleotides outside the gene matches: 5. The CDR3 has 15 residues. This chain's CDR3 is CASSFETSGTYEQYF. DNA for the CDR3: TGCGCCAGCAGCTTCGAGACTAGCGGAACCTACGAGCAGTACTTC.

The rearrangement links TRBV18 to TRBJ1-1, with D possibly being TRBD1 (5 bases). V lost 1 base to trimming and J lost 4 bases, with 13 bases between them. The CDR3 has 15 amino acids. Germline V lookup: CDR1 KGHSH, CDR2 LQKENI. The CDR3 DNA reads TGTGCCAGCTCACCACTAGGGGTGGGGTCCACTGAAGCTTTCTTT. It yields the protein CASSPLGVGSTEAFF.

V gene TRBV30 combines with J gene TRBJ2-7, with 10 positions matching TRBD2. The CDR3 covers 14 residues. The germline CDR1 and CDR2 sequences are GTSNPN and SVGIG (reference sequence). With 3 bases clipped from V and 2 bases from J, the junction kept 4 bases outside the gene matches. In DNA, the CDR3 is TGTGCCTGGAGGACTAGCGGGTTGACCTACGAGCAGTACTTC. Protein product: CAWRTSGLTYEQYF.

In this sample, this clone turned up a few times. The chain has TRBV7-3 and TRBJ2-3; 16 bases line up with TRBD2. Germline V gene lookup returns CDR1 SGHTA and CDR2 FQGTGA. V was pared by 5 bases and J by 2 bases, with 7 bases of the junction left unmatched. CDR3 size: 18 residues. The CDR3 region is CASSRGLAGGGTTDTQYF. CDR3 sequence (DNA): TGTGCCAGCAGCCGGGGACTAGCGGGAGGGGGAACCACAGATACGCAGTATTTT.

The chain joins TRBV6-6 to TRBJ1-5, with D possibly being TRBD1 (6 bases). The germline V gene has CDR1 MNHNY and CDR2 SVGAGI (reference sequence). The CDR3 totals 14 residues. Trimming removed 11 bases at V and 0 bases at J, with 14 bases between. DNA of the CDR3: TGTGCCGCAGGGGCAGGGGTTAGCAATCAGCCCCAGCATTTT. It translates to CAAGAGVSNQPQHF.

This clone has a single count. An end of the junction does not agree with germline; a read error may underlie this. The chain recombines TRBV27 with TRBJ2-7; 7 bases are a match to TRBD1. The CDR3 contains 13 residues. Germline V gene lookup returns CDR1 MNHEY and CDR2 SMNVEV (reference sequence). CDR3 protein: CASSPSQGVRLDF. For the CDR3, the DNA is TGTGCCAGCAGTCCAAGCCAGGGGGTTCGGTTGGACTTC.

This clone occurred a few times. The CDR3 is CASGLSSGDYNEQFF. The CDR3, as DNA: TGTGCCAGCGGGCTTTCTAGCGGGGACTACAATGAGCAGTTCTTC. The chain uses TRBV5-4 and TRBJ2-1; 9 bases line up with TRBD2. The CDR3 has 15 amino acids. Germline CDR1 and CDR2: SGHNT and YYREEE (reference sequence). The ends lost 7 bases at V and 3 bases at J; junction bases unmatched: 8.

The chain is built from TRBV6-1 and TRBJ1-1; D is perhaps TRBD1 (6 bases). CDR3 length equals 14 residues. Germline V CDR1 and CDR2: MNHNS, SASEGT. The V gene lost 2 bases and the J gene lost 1 base, with 8 bases spanning the gap. The chain's CDR3 is CASSEPGQNTEAFF. The CDR3 DNA reads TGTGCCAGCAGTGAACCGGGACAGAACACTGAAGCTTTCTTT.

This clone has just a few counts. The chain couples TRBV11-3 to TRBJ1-1; a weak D match, TRBD1 (5 bases). This CDR3 contains 15 residues. Germline V gene data show CDR1 as SGHNT and CDR2 as YENEEA. V shed 3 bases and J shed 6 bases, with 17 bases lying between them. DNA of the CDR3: TGTGCCAGCAGCTTCTACAGGTCCCCGGGGGCTGAAGCTTTCTTT. Residues: CASSFYRSPGAEAFF.

The table lists this clone with a count of one. The chain has TRBV7-6 and TRBJ2-5; 13 bases agree with TRBD2. The CDR3 covers 16 residues. After removal of 4 bases from V and 4 bases from J, the junction contained 6 bases not matched to a gene. CDR1 is SGHVS and CDR2 is FNYEAQ in the germline V gene. CDR3 loop: CASSSLAGGGRETQYF. In nucleotides, the CDR3 is TGTGCCAGCAGCTCACTAGCGGGAGGGGGGAGAGAGACCCAGTACTTC.

V and J are TRBV14 and TRBJ2-7; 8 bases fit TRBD2. Trimming cost V 3 bases and J 5 bases; bases outside gene matches: 9. CDR1 SGHDN and CDR2 FVKESK come from the germline V gene. This CDR3 spans 15 amino acids. CDR3 amino acids: CASSHRAGVSDEQYF. The CDR3 DNA sequence: TGTGCCAGCAGCCATCGAGCGGGAGTAAGCGACGAGCAGTACTTC. The variable domain in full, with the rest retrieved from reference TRBV14 and TRBJ2-7, is EAGVTQFPSHSVIEKGQTVTLRCDPISGHDNLYWYRRVMGKEIKFLLHFVKESKQDESGMPNNRFLAERTGGTYSTLKVQPAELEDSGVYFCASSHRAGVSDEQYFGPGTRLTVT.

J is TRBJ2-5 and V is TRBV11-2, with TRBD2 identical over 13 bases. The CDR3 is 16 residues long. V dropped 5 bases and J dropped 4; count of bases not matched to a gene: 7. Germline assignment: CDR1 SGHAT and CDR2 FQNNGV. CDR3 region: CASSPRTSGSSETQYF. The CDR3 coding sequence is TGTGCCAGCAGCCCCCGGACTAGCGGGAGCTCAGAGACCCAGTACTTC.

The rearrangement links TRBV11-3 to TRBJ2-3, with D possibly TRBD2 on 6 matching bases. CDR1 is SGHNT and CDR2 is YENEEA in the germline V gene. The CDR3 consists of 14 residues. The V end was cut by 4 bases, the J end by 6 bases, with 14 bases between. The CDR3 DNA sequence: TGTGCCAGCAGCTCCAGATTGGGGAGGGATACGCAGTATTTT. Its translation: CASSSRLGRDTQYF.

V gene TRBV27 combines with J gene TRBJ2-2; 7 nucleotides match TRBD2. The CDR3 is 15 amino acids. In germline, CDR1 is MNHEY, CDR2 SMNVEV (reference sequence). V lost 8 bases to trimming and J lost 6 bases; unmatched junction nucleotides: 12. CDR3: CASLPGRFRPGELFF. CDR3 DNA sequence: TGTGCCAGCCTCCCCGGGAGGTTCCGACCCGGGGAGCTGTTTTTT.

The V call is TRBV7-9, the J call TRBJ2-1, with 9 bases fitting TRBD2. The J segment lost 0 bases and the V segment lost 4 bases, leaving 10 bases of the junction unmatched. The germline V gene has CDR1 SEHNR and CDR2 FQNEAQ (reference sequence). This CDR3 comprises 18 residues. The CDR3 bases are TGTGCCAGCAGCTCATACCCCCTACTAGCGGGCTCCTACAATGAGCAGTTCTTC. Encoded protein: CASSSYPLLAGSYNEQFF.

The rearrangement joins TRBV29-1 to TRBJ2-2; tentatively, D is TRBD1 (7 bases). The germline V gene has CDR1 SQVTM and CDR2 ANQGSEA. The CDR3 sequence is 14 residues long. The germline V and J ends were trimmed by 6 bases and 2 bases, with 13 bases remaining between them. DNA of the CDR3: TGCAGCGTGGGGCGGGACAGTAACACCGGGGAGCTGTTTTTT. Its translation is CSVGRDSNTGELFF.

This clone was recorded once. The genes are TRBV19 and TRBJ1-4; perhaps TRBD1 as D (5 bases). CDR3 size: 14 residues. V was clipped by 7 bases and J by 8 bases, with 17 bases between them. Per germline, CDR1 LNHDA and CDR2 SQIVND (reference sequence). DNA of the CDR3: TGTGCCAGTATCCGGACACCCAACGAGGAAAAACTGTTTTTT. As protein: CASIRTPNEEKLFF.

This clone appeared a single time. The chain employs TRBV6-2 or TRBV6-3 and TRBJ1-5; 8 nucleotides line up with TRBD1. In germline, CDR1 is MNHEY, CDR2 SVGEGT. This CDR3 comprises 14 residues. The J segment lost 4 bases and the V segment lost 5 bases, leaving 4 bases of the junction unmatched. In nucleotides, the CDR3 is TGTGCCAGCAGTGCCGGACAGGGAAATCAGCCCCAGCATTTT. Its translation: CASSAGQGNQPQHF.